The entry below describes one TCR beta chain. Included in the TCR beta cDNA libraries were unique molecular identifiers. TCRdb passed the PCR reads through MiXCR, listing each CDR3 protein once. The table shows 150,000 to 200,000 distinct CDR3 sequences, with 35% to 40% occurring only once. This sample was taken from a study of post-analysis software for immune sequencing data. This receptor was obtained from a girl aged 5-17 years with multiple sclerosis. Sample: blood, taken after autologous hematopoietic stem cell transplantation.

DNA of the CDR3: TGTGCCAGCAGCAAAGACTCCCCGACCAGAAGCAATCAGCCCCAGCATTTT. Translation: CASSKDSPTRSNQPQHF. The chain employs TRBV21-1 and TRBJ1-5. TRBV21-1 is assigned pseudogene status. This CDR3 contains 17 residues.